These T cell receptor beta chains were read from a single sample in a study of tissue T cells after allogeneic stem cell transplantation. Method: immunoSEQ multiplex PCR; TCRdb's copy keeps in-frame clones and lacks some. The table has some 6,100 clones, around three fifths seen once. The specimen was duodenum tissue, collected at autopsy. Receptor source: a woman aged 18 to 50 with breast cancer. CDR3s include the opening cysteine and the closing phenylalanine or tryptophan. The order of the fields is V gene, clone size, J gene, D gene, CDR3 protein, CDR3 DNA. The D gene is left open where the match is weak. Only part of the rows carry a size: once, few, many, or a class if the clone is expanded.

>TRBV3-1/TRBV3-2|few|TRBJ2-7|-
CASSPHSVLTYEQYF
TGTGCCAGCAGCCCCCACAGCGTCCTCACCTACGAGCAGTACTTC
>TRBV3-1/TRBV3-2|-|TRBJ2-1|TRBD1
CASSQVGGQGVNDGEQFF
TGTGCCAGCAGCCAAGTAGGGGGACAGGGGGTAAACGATGGAGAGCAGTTCTTC
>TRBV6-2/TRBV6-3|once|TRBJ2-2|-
CASSSLIGRDGTGELFF
TGTGCCAGCAGTTCTCTCATCGGCCGGGACGGCACCGGGGAGCTGTTTTTT
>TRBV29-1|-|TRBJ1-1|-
CSVEDPENTEAFF
TGCAGCGTTGAAGATCCAGAAAACACTGAAGCTTTCTTT
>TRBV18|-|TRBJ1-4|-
CASSPGTANEKLFF
TGTGCCAGCTCACCCGGGACGGCTAATGAAAAACTGTTTTTT
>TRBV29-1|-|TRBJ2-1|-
CSVIRRVYNEQFF
TGCAGCGTCATTCGCAGGGTCTACAATGAGCAGTTCTTC
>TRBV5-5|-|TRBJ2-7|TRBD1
CASSQGQLAYEQYF
TGTGCCAGCAGCCAGGGACAGTTAGCCTACGAGCAGTACTTC
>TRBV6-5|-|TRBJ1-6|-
CASSYDSSSNPLHF
TGTGCCAGCAGTTATGACAGTTCTTCGAATCCCCTCCACTTT
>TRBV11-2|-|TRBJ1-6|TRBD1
CASSSRQGADSPLHF
TGTGCCAGCAGCTCCCGACAGGGGGCCGATTCACCCCTCCACTTT
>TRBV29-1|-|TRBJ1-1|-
CSVESRAETFF
TGCAGCGTTGAATCCAGGGCTGAAACTTTCTTT
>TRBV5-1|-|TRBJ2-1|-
CASSLAGRVGYNEQFF
TGCGCCAGCAGCTTGGCCGGCCGGGTAGGGTACAATGAGCAGTTCTTC
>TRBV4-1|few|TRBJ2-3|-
CASSQVGTGMNTQYF
TGCGCCAGCAGCCAAGTCGGAACAGGCATGAATACGCAGTATTTT
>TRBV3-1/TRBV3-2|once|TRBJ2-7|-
CASSLAQADYEQYF
TGTGCCAGCAGCCTAGCTCAAGCGGACTACGAGCAGTACTTC
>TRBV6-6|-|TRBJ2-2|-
CASSYEFTGELFF
TGTGCCAGCAGTTACGAGTTCACCGGGGAGCTGTTTTTT
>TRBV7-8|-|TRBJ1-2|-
CASSSFPRGSTYGYTF
TGTGCCAGCAGCTCCTTCCCCAGGGGATCTACCTATGGCTACACCTTC
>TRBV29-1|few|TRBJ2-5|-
CSVFSAEETQYF
TGCAGCGTTTTCAGTGCCGAAGAGACCCAGTACTTC